This TCR beta chain is drawn from a study of T cell responses to AZD1222 COVID-19 vaccine. General study points: Most donors were white British, females outnumbered males, and clonal diversity was possibly underestimated. Receipt of two AZD1222 doses was followed by a rise in Spike-specific TCR breadth and depth.

Some clones are missing from TCRdb's copy, which holds only in-frame ones; the method was immunoSEQ multiplex PCR. This sample has about 140,000 clones, with approximately 90% found just once. With regard to this clone: The antigen is undetermined.

From germline, CDR1 is MNHEY and CDR2 SMNVEV (reference sequence). V lost 5 bases, J lost 7 bases, and 9 bases stayed unmatched. The CDR3 has 15 amino acids. Second-dose recipients at about 4 or about 12 weeks were treated as one pooled group. The receptor was isolated from an adult who received the AZD1222 COVID-19 vaccine. The rearrangement uses TRBV27 and TRBJ2-1, with 9 bases matching TRBD1. This material consisted of peripheral blood, taken 28 days after the second AZD1222 dose. The CDR3: CASSKGTGWVNEQFF. CDR3 bases: TGTGCCAGCAGTAAAGGGACAGGGTGGGTGAATGAGCAGTTCTTC.